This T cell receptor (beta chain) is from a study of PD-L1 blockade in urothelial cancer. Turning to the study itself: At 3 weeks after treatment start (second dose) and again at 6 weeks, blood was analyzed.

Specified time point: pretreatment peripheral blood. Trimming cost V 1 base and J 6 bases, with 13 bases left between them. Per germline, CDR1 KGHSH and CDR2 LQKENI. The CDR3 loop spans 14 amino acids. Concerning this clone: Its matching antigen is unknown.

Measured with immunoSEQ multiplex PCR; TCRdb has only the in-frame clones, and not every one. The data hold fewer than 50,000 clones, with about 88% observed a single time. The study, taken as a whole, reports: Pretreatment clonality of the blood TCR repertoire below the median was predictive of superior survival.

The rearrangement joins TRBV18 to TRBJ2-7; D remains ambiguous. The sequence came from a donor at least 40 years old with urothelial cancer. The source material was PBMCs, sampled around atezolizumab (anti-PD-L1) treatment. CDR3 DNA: TGTGCCAGCTCACCACAGAGCGAGACTTCCGAGCAGTACTTC. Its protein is CASSPQSETSEQYF.